This TCR beta chain emerged from a study of T cell responses to AZD1222 COVID-19 vaccine. Study-wide results and caveats: Only six or seven AZD1222 recipients tested seropositive at baseline. Clonal diversity was possibly underestimated; the donors were predominantly white British and more often female. Regions left unmutated in variants are reportedly the target of nearly half of spike-specific TCRs. Spike-wide vaccine-associated CD4 TCRs dominated at 160-218 and 743-854.

This CDR3 region has 14 residues. Germline CDR1 and CDR2: ENHRY and SYGVKD. V lost 0 bases to trimming and J lost 4 bases, with 9 bases between them. Turning to this clone: Its antigen is not identified.

Clones were read by immunoSEQ multiplex PCR, and TCRdb kept only the in-frame ones, dropping some. This sample's table reports over 140,000 clones. The specimen was peripheral blood. The clonotype originates from an adult in good health. The rearrangement uses TRBV10-3 and TRBJ1-2, with a tentative D call TRBD1 (6 bases). The chain's CDR3 is CAISESQGFYGYTF. The CDR3 coding sequence is TGTGCCATCAGTGAGTCACAGGGCTTCTATGGCTACACCTTC.